The 20 T cell receptor beta chains given below trace back to one sample, sequenced in a study of T cells in Graves' hyperthyroidism and ophthalmopathy. Amplified TCR beta CDR3 regions derived from RNA transcripts. Using the HTBI primer set, a first-round RT-PCR was run on the TCR CDR3. TCRdb reprocessed the multiplex PCR reads via MiXCR and lists one record per CDR3 protein. In the table there are a few hundred thousand distinct CDR3 sequences, about a sixth of which are singletons. The sequenced sample was blood. The receptors were gathered from a woman between 18 and 29 years old with Graves' hyperthyroidism.

This clonotype occurred many times. This chain connects TRBV12-3 or TRBV12-4 to TRBJ2-3; a possible D gene is TRBD2 (5 bases). This CDR3 spans 16 amino acids. The V end lost 4 bases, the J end lost 4 bases, and 18 bases lay between the germline ends. CDR3 in amino acids: CASSYSGTRSADTQYF. CDR3 in DNA: TGTGCCAGCAGTTACTCGGGAACCCGGAGCGCAGATACGCAGTATTTT.

DNA for the CDR3: TGCAGTGCCAACGGCCGCTACGAGCAGTACTTC. It codes for CSANGRYEQYF. The chain couples TRBV20-1 to TRBJ2-7; D gene uncertain. Germline V gives CDR1 DFQATT, CDR2 SNEGSKA (reference sequence). The V end lost 6 bases, the J end lost 3 bases, and 9 bases lay between the germline ends. The CDR3 consists of 11 residues.

The chain joins TRBV12-3 or TRBV12-4 to TRBJ2-7; D tentatively fits TRBD1 or TRBD2 (5 bases each). The CDR3 is 13 amino acids. The V end was cut by 6 bases, the J end by 5 bases, with 14 bases between. The DNA of the CDR3 is TGTGCCAGCAGCGATGTGGGGACCCACGAGCAGTACTTC. It is translated as CASSDVGTHEQYF.

This clonotype has only a few counts. The chain recombines TRBV2 with TRBJ1-6; possibly TRBD1 for D (5 bases). The germline V gene encodes CDR1 SNHLY and CDR2 FYNNEI. Trimming took off 6 bases at V and 5 bases at J, with 14 bases between the two ends. The CDR3 sequence is 15 residues long. The CDR3 nucleotides are TGTGCCAGCAGGGGGGGACGGACGGATAATTCACCCCTCCACTTT. The encoded protein is CASRGGRTDNSPLHF.

V is TRBV19 and J is TRBJ1-1; TRBD1 aligns across 11 bases. J lost 7 bases, V lost 6 bases, and 7 bases had no gene match. The V gene's germline CDR1 is LNHDA and CDR2 SQIVND (reference sequence). The CDR3 loop spans 14 amino acids. The CDR3 spells CASRPDRGLIEAFF. CDR3 sequence (DNA): TGTGCCAGTAGACCGGACAGGGGGCTGATTGAAGCTTTCTTT.

This chain uses TRBV29-1 with TRBJ1-3; D is perhaps TRBD1 (6 bases). The CDR3 totals 15 residues. Germline V lookup: CDR1 SQVTM, CDR2 ANQGSEA. The germline V and J ends were trimmed by 6 bases and 1 base, with 16 bases remaining between them. CDR3 sequence: CSVQGGLSSGNTIYF. As DNA, the CDR3 is TGCAGCGTCCAAGGGGGGCTCTCTTCTGGAAACACCATATATTTT.

J is TRBJ2-2 and V is TRBV6-1, with TRBD2 identical over 8 bases. V shed 11 bases and J 4 bases; nucleotides not matched to a gene: 6. This CDR3 contains 13 residues. CDR1 is MNHNS, CDR2 SASEGT, per germline. CDR3 nucleotides: TGTGCCGGGCAGCGGGAGCGCACCGGGGAGCTGTTTTTT. Its translation: CAGQRERTGELFF.

The sample holds a few counts of this clonotype. This chain joins TRBV4-1 and TRBJ2-5, with no clear D. Germline V CDR1 and CDR2: MGHRA, YSYEKL. V lost 1 base, J lost 0 bases, and 12 bases lay in between. This CDR3 spans 16 amino acids. CDR3 sequence (DNA): TGCGCCAGCAGCCAAGGAGATGCGTCGTACCAAGAGACCCAGTACTTC. Its protein is CASSQGDASYQETQYF.

This clonotype was picked up many times. The CDR3 DNA follows: TGTGCCAGCAGTTCCTGGACTAGCGGGATTGGTGAGCAGTTCTTC. Translating gives CASSSWTSGIGEQFF. The V gene is TRBV12-3 or TRBV12-4, the J gene TRBJ2-1, with 12 bases aligning to TRBD2. The V and J ends lost 4 bases and 9 bases, in that order; junction bases with no gene match: 7. This CDR3 contains 15 residues.

Many counts were recorded for this clonotype. V gene TRBV20-1 combines with J gene TRBJ2-3; perhaps TRBD2 as D (5 bases). Trimming removed 3 bases at V and 7 bases at J, with 8 bases between. Germline assignment: CDR1 DFQATT and CDR2 SNEGSKA (reference sequence). The CDR3 length is 11 residues. CDR3 DNA sequence: TGCAGTGCTAGGAAGACTAATACGCAGTATTTT. This translates into CSARKTNTQYF.

Many counts were recorded for this clonotype. The junction and the germline gene differ at one end; a read error may be behind it. The chain links TRBV12-3 or TRBV12-4 to TRBJ1-1, with D maybe TRBD1 (6 bases). The CDR3 is made up of 13 amino acids. The CDR3 here is CASSLGGLTEAFF. CDR3 sequence (DNA): TGTGCCAGCAGCTTAGGGGGTCTGACTGAAGCTTTCTTT.

The CDR3 region is CASSLGGAKLDEQYF. CDR3 in DNA: TGCGCCAGCAGTCTCGGGGGGGCGAAATTAGACGAGCAGTACTTC. The chain has TRBV4-3 and TRBJ2-7; 8 bases map to TRBD2. Germline V gene data show CDR1 as LGHNA and CDR2 as YSLEER. The CDR3 runs 15 residues. V trimming: 6 bases; J trimming: 5 bases; junction bases outside the gene matches: 12.

This clonotype was seen repeatedly, ten times or more. The genes are TRBV20-1 and TRBJ1-6; D ambiguous. The CDR3 loop spans 14 amino acids. Trimming left V 3 bases short and J 2 bases short, with 8 bases between. Germline CDR1 and CDR2: DFQATT and SNEGSKA (reference sequence). This CDR3 is CSASLPAYNSPLHF. CDR3 sequence (DNA): TGCAGTGCTAGTCTTCCGGCCTATAATTCACCCCTCCACTTT.

This clonotype was detected only a few times. The rearrangement uses TRBV27 and TRBJ2-1; tentative D call: TRBD1 (6 bases). CDR1 and CDR2 (germline): MNHEY, SMNVEV (reference sequence). This CDR3 has 16 residues. V shed 5 bases and J shed 5 bases, with 19 bases lying between them. The chain's CDR3 is CASSPPGVLPNNEQFF. Written as DNA, the CDR3 is TGTGCCAGCAGTCCGCCAGGGGTCCTTCCGAACAATGAGCAGTTCTTC.

In this sample, this clonotype turned up many times. V and J are TRBV6-1 and TRBJ1-1, with 7 bases lining up with TRBD1. This CDR3 spans 17 amino acids. CDR1 and CDR2 (germline): MNHNS, SASEGT. Trimming at V came to 6 bases and at J to 4 bases, leaving 17 bases not matched to a gene. This CDR3 reads CASRPNRGLLTTTEAFF. The CDR3 bases are TGTGCCAGCAGGCCCAACAGGGGACTATTAACTACCACTGAAGCTTTCTTT.

This clonotype was seen only a few times. The rearrangement joins TRBV4-2 to TRBJ1-5; tentative D call: TRBD1 (5 bases). The CDR3 is 15 residues long. Germline V lookup: CDR1 LGHNA, CDR2 YNFKEQ. V was trimmed by 9 bases and J by 0 bases, leaving 15 bases between them. As DNA, the CDR3 is TGTGCCAGTGGATCGACAGTTTATAGCAATCAGCCCCAGCATTTT. Translation gives CASGSTVYSNQPQHF.

This clonotype was recorded at least ten times. The rearrangement uses TRBV3-1 and TRBJ2-5, with D uncertain. Germline V CDR1 and CDR2: LGHDT, YNNKEL (reference sequence). The CDR3 totals 14 residues. Trimming took 2 bases from V and 2 from J, leaving 9 bases between them. The CDR3 loop reads CASSQMALQETQYF. CDR3 DNA: TGTGCCAGCAGCCAAATGGCGTTGCAAGAGACCCAGTACTTC.

This clonotype was counted many times. V and J are TRBV20-1 and TRBJ2-2; TRBD2 matches 13 bases. Per the germline V gene, CDR1 is DFQATT and CDR2 is SNEGSKA (reference sequence). The CDR3 contains 16 residues. J was trimmed by 2 bases and V by 3 bases; bases with no gene match: 3. The chain's CDR3 is CSARTSGGPNTGELFF. In nucleotides, the CDR3 is TGCAGTGCTAGGACTAGCGGGGGGCCCAACACCGGGGAGCTGTTTTTT.

This chain connects TRBV3-1 to TRBJ2-3, with no clear D. The CDR3 sequence is 15 residues long. Per germline, CDR1 LGHDT and CDR2 YNNKEL (reference sequence). The germline V and J ends were trimmed by 4 bases and 0 bases, with 11 bases remaining between them. The CDR3 sequence is CASSPARGSTDTQYF. The DNA of the CDR3 is TGTGCCAGCAGCCCTGCCCGCGGAAGCACAGATACGCAGTATTTT.

This clonotype has more than one count but fewer than ten. The rearrangement links TRBV19 to TRBJ2-3; no reliable D call. The CDR3 totals 14 residues. V was cut by 3 bases and J by 2 bases, with 9 bases left in between. Germline CDR1 is LNHDA and CDR2 is SQIVND (reference sequence). CDR3 protein: CASSMEQLTDTQYF. CDR3 in DNA: TGTGCCAGTAGTATGGAGCAGCTCACAGATACGCAGTATTTT. Variable domain in full (rest from reference TRBV19 and TRBJ2-3): DGGITQSPKYLFRKEGQNVTLSCEQNLNHDAMYWYRQDPGQGLRLIYYSQIVNDFQKGDIAEGYSVSREKKESFPLTVTSAQKNPTAFYLCASSMEQLTDTQYFGPGTRLTVL.